Below are 12 T cell receptor beta chains sequenced from a single sample in a study of shared clonotypes between healthy human individuals (dated by TCRdb to about 2020). To prepare the library, the immunoSEQ multiplex PCR assay was applied. In its TCRdb copy, this immuneACCESS table keeps in-frame sequences only and misses some clones. Where compared with another copy, unresolved V genes explain less than half of these, and the others have no known cause. The sample table shows approximately 2.5 million clones, and roughly 92% are seen once. The ten largest clones add up to 0.11% to 0.15% of the sample. The specimen was naive CD4+ T cells sorted from blood. What the cell subset or site label conveys for this sample: CD45RA+ positively selected. These receptors were obtained from a man younger than 30 in good health.

The chain is built from TRBV5-1 and TRBJ2-7; possible D gene TRBD2, 6 bases. Trimming stripped 1 base from V and 2 bases from J, with 13 bases between. Germline V gene lookup returns CDR1 SGHRS and CDR2 YFSETQ. There are 15 residues in the CDR3. CDR3 DNA sequence: TGCGCCAGCAGCTTGCCCGGGGGTACTCCCTACGAGCAGTACTTC. This encodes CASSLPGGTPYEQYF.

A word on this clone: The junction shows a germline mismatch at one end, possibly a read error. The CDR3 DNA sequence: TGTGCCAGCAGCGTACGGACCTTACCCACAGATATGCAGTATTTT. Its protein is CASSVRTLPTDMQYF. V usage is TRBV9 and J usage is TRBJ2-3; D not resolved. The CDR3 consists of 15 residues. Germline CDR1 reads SGDLS; CDR2 reads YYNGEE.

The chain combines TRBV5-1 with TRBJ1-1; D is undetermined. Trimming pared 0 bases from V and 1 base from J, leaving 10 bases between. This CDR3 spans 15 amino acids. CDR1 is SGHRS and CDR2 is YFSETQ in the germline V gene. The CDR3 reads CASSLDSGRNTEAFF. Written as DNA, the CDR3 is TGCGCCAGCAGCTTGGATTCGGGTCGGAACACTGAAGCTTTCTTT.

As concerns this clone: Other DNA variants within this sample encode the same CDR3. The V gene is TRBV10-1, the J gene TRBJ2-7; maybe TRBD1 (6 bases). This CDR3 is 14 amino acids long. From germline, CDR1 is WNHNN and CDR2 SYGVQD (reference sequence). The germline V and J ends were trimmed by 0 bases and 2 bases, with 8 bases remaining between them. CDR3 protein: CASSESGGPYEQYF. For the CDR3, the DNA is TGCGCCAGCAGTGAGTCAGGGGGACCCTACGAGCAGTACTTC.

A single count supports this clone. The chain joins TRBV11-2 to TRBJ1-2; possibly TRBD1 for D (6 bases). The CDR3 has 13 residues. V shed 6 bases and J shed 7 bases, with 15 bases lying between them. The germline V gene has CDR1 SGHAT and CDR2 FQNNGV. Written as DNA, the CDR3 is TGTGCCAGCAGAAGGGGGGGAGCGGGTGGCTACACCTTC. Its translation is CASRRGGAGGYTF.

The chain combines TRBV4-3 with TRBJ2-7; 10 bases align to TRBD1. The CDR3 extends over 18 amino acids. CDR1 and CDR2 (germline): LGHNA, YSLEER. The J segment lost 0 bases and the V segment lost 3 bases, leaving 11 bases of the junction unmatched. The CDR3 DNA follows: TGCGCCAGCAGCCAGTCCCAGGGGACAGGGGCGAACTCCTACGAGCAGTACTTC. Amino acid sequence: CASSQSQGTGANSYEQYF.

In its sample, this clone was seen once. Possible read error: a much larger clone is one base away. This specimen includes other DNA sequences encoding the same CDR3. The chain joins TRBV5-1 to TRBJ1-1; no clear D gene. V was cut by 5 bases and J by 1 base, with 3 bases left in between. Germline CDR1 reads SGHRS; CDR2 reads YFSETQ. The CDR3 length is 11 residues. DNA for the CDR3: TGCGCCAGCAGATCGAACACTGAAGCTTTCTTT. Encoded protein: CASRSNTEAFF.

J is TRBJ1-4 and V is TRBV10-2; D unclear. Germline V gene data show CDR1 as WSHSY and CDR2 as SAAADI. Trimming shortened V by 3 bases and J by 4 bases, and 6 bases separated the two germline ends. The CDR3 is made up of 13 amino acids. CDR3 nucleotide sequence: TGCGCCAGCAGTGATTGGAATAATGAAAAACTGTTTTTT. As protein: CASSDWNNEKLFF.

The chain is built from TRBV11-2 and TRBJ2-7, with D perhaps TRBD1 (5 bases). V was pared by 5 bases and J by 2 bases, with 13 bases between. Per the germline V gene, CDR1 is SGHAT and CDR2 is FQNNGV. The CDR3 covers 14 residues. The CDR3 here is CASSMAGYTYEQYF. CDR3 nucleotide sequence: TGTGCCAGCAGCATGGCAGGGTATACCTACGAGCAGTACTTC. The full variable domain, its missing parts supplied by reference TRBV11-2 and TRBJ2-7, is EAGVAQSPRYKIIEKRQSVAFWCNPISGHATLYWYQQILGQGPKLLIQFQNNGVVDDSQLPKDRFSAERLKGVDSTLKIQPAKLEDSAVYLCASSMAGYTYEQYFGPGTRLTVT.

The chain links TRBV5-1 to TRBJ2-5, with TRBD2 identical over 7 bases. Germline V gene sequence: CDR1 SGHRS, CDR2 YFSETQ. With V trimmed by 0 bases and J by 4 bases, 12 bases remained unmatched. The CDR3 has 17 residues. The CDR3: CASSLVSGRGFSETQYF. CDR3 DNA: TGCGCCAGCAGCTTGGTTAGCGGGCGGGGGTTTTCAGAGACCCAGTACTTC.

The chain couples TRBV30 to TRBJ1-2; perhaps TRBD1 as D (5 bases). Trimming pared 0 bases from V and 7 bases from J, leaving 12 bases between. The CDR3 is 13 amino acids. CDR1 and CDR2 (germline): GTSNPN, SVGIG (reference sequence). The CDR3 sequence: CAWSVRQPSGYTF. CDR3 DNA sequence: TGTGCCTGGAGTGTACGACAGCCCAGTGGCTACACCTTC. The variable domain in full, with the rest retrieved from reference TRBV30 and TRBJ1-2, is SQTIHQWPATLVQPVGSPLSLECTVEGTSNPNLYWYRQAAGRGLQLLFYSVGIGQISSEVPQNLSASRPQDRQFILSSKKLLLSDSGFYLCAWSVRQPSGYTFGSGTRLTVV.

The chain couples TRBV19 to TRBJ2-6; the D gene could be TRBD1 or TRBD2 (5 bases each). In germline, CDR1 is LNHDA, CDR2 SQIVND (reference sequence). The V end lost 6 bases, the J end lost 2 bases, and 20 bases lay between the germline ends. The CDR3 has 18 residues. CDR3 bases: TGTGCCAGTAGCTATCGCCCATTGGGACGTCCTGGGGCCAACGTCCTGACTTTC. It codes for CASSYRPLGRPGANVLTF.